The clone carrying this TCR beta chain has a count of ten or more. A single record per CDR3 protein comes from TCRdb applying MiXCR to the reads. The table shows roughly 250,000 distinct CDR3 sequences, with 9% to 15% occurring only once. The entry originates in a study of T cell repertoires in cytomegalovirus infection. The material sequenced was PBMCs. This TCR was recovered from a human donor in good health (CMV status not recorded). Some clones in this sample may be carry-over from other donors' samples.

The CDR3 loop is CASTPDWGEAFF. The CDR3 coding sequence is TGTGCCAGCACCCCGGATTGGGGTGAAGCTTTCTTT. The rearrangement uses TRBV14 and TRBJ1-1, with D unclear. The CDR3 is 12 residues long. Germline-derived CDR1 and CDR2 are SGHDN and FVKESK. V was pared by 7 bases and J by 7 bases, with 13 bases between.